The 32 T cell receptor beta chains below all came from one sample that was sequenced in a study of identical twins. A single record per CDR3 protein comes from TCRdb applying MiXCR to the 5' RACE reads. The profile shows 1.5 million to 2 million distinct CDR3 sequences, less than 35% of them singletons. The sample comprised cord blood. Receptor source: a newborn girl in good health.

The chain uses TRBV9 and TRBJ2-3, with 8 bases identical to TRBD2. This CDR3 is 18 amino acids long. CDR1 and CDR2 (germline): SGDLS, YYNGEE. The junction had 12 bases not matched to a gene; V was cut back by 1 base and J by 2 bases. The CDR3 here is CASSVSPTTSGPTDTQYF. CDR3 sequence (DNA): TGTGCCAGCAGCGTATCTCCCACTACTAGCGGCCCCACAGATACGCAGTATTTT.

J is TRBJ2-3 and V is TRBV3-1; no clear D. The CDR3 is made up of 14 amino acids. Germline V gene lookup returns CDR1 LGHDT and CDR2 YNNKEL (reference sequence). Deletions cut 4 bases from V and 1 base from J, with 9 bases between. In DNA, the CDR3 is TGTGCCAGCAGCCCGGTAATGCGCACAGATACGCAGTATTTT. It specifies CASSPVMRTDTQYF.

The chain recombines TRBV18 with TRBJ2-3; the D is unclear. Germline V CDR1 and CDR2: KGHSH, LQKENI. This CDR3 has 15 residues. V gave up 2 bases and J gave up 2 bases, with 11 bases separating them. The CDR3 DNA follows: TGTGCCAGCTCACCAACACCCAGACCCACAGATACGCAGTATTTT. It yields the protein CASSPTPRPTDTQYF.

This clonotype was seen more than once but under ten times. The V gene is TRBV2, the J gene TRBJ2-7, with D possibly being TRBD1 (6 bases). Germline CDR1 is SNHLY and CDR2 is FYNNEI. V was clipped by 6 bases and J by 0 bases, with 15 bases between them. This CDR3 comprises 15 residues. This chain's CDR3 is CASRRGHLSSYEQYF. Here the CDR3 DNA reads TGTGCCAGCAGGAGGGGACACCTTAGCTCCTACGAGCAGTACTTC. The variable domain in full, completed from reference TRBV2 and TRBJ2-7, reads EPEVTQTPSHQVTQMGQEVILRCVPISNHLYFYWYRQILGQKVEFLVSFYNNEISEKSEIFDDQFSVERPDGSNFTLKIRSTKLEDSAMYFCASRRGHLSSYEQYFGPGTRLTVT.

This clonotype was found a few times. The chain couples TRBV5-1 to TRBJ1-2, with TRBD1 as a possible D gene (6 bases). The CDR3 is 17 residues long. V was cut by 1 base and J by 0 bases, with 16 bases left in between. The germline gives CDR1 SGHRS, CDR2 YFSETQ. In nucleotides, the CDR3 is TGCGCCAGCAGCTTGTGGGGGCGGCAGGAGACTAACTATGGCTACACCTTC. Translated: CASSLWGRQETNYGYTF.

A few counts support this clonotype. The rearrangement joins TRBV2 to TRBJ2-7, with 9 bases identical to TRBD2. The CDR3 loop spans 16 amino acids. The germline V gene has CDR1 SNHLY and CDR2 FYNNEI. V lost 8 bases, J lost 0 bases, and 11 bases stayed unmatched. CDR3 DNA: TGTGCCAGCTTAGGGCGGCTAGCGGGGACCTCCTACGAGCAGTACTTC. This encodes CASLGRLAGTSYEQYF.

This clonotype was found once. This clone may be a read error of a much larger clone one base away. The chain recombines TRBV12-3 or TRBV12-4 with TRBJ2-3; 7 bases line up with TRBD1. This CDR3 spans 15 amino acids. CDR3: CASSPGRQGTDTEYF. As DNA, the CDR3 is TGTGCCAGCAGCCCCGGCCGACAGGGCACAGATACGGAGTATTTT.

The chain uses TRBV3-1 and TRBJ2-1, with 10 bases that match TRBD2. Germline V CDR1 and CDR2: LGHDT, YNNKEL (reference sequence). V lost 2 bases and J lost 7; bases outside the gene matches: 14. The CDR3 totals 18 residues. The chain's CDR3 is CASSQYLGGLALDNEQFF. CDR3 DNA: TGTGCCAGCAGCCAATATCTCGGGGGACTAGCGTTAGATAATGAGCAGTTCTTC.

J is TRBJ2-2 and V is TRBV28, with D hard to call. Between the trimmed V and J ends, which lost 6 bases and 3 bases, there was a span of 17 bases. The V gene's germline CDR1 is MDHEN and CDR2 SYDVKM. The CDR3 extends over 16 amino acids. CDR3 sequence: CASSPLWWPDTGELFF. The CDR3 nucleotides read TGTGCCAGCAGCCCTCTATGGTGGCCCGACACCGGGGAGCTGTTTTTT.

The chain combines TRBV7-2 with TRBJ2-7; TRBD2 aligns across 8 bases. The CDR3 runs to 15 residues. After removal of 4 bases from V and 3 bases from J, the junction contained 8 bases not matched to a gene. The germline gives CDR1 SGHTA, CDR2 FQGNSA. The DNA for the CDR3 is TGTGCCAGCAGCTCCAACGGGGGGACTAGCTACGAGCAGTACTTC. This codes for CASSSNGGTSYEQYF.

This chain connects TRBV24-1 to TRBJ1-5; 7 nucleotides align to TRBD1. Per germline, CDR1 KGHDR and CDR2 SFDVKD. CDR3 length: 15 residues. J lost 4 bases, V lost 3 bases, and 5 bases had no gene match. The CDR3 coding sequence is TGTGCCACCAGTGATGGGCAGGGGGGAAATCAGCCCCAGCATTTT. Translating gives CATSDGQGGNQPQHF.

V is TRBV2 and J is TRBJ2-7, with D tentatively TRBD1 (6 bases). Germline V lookup: CDR1 SNHLY, CDR2 FYNNEI. CDR3 size: 14 residues. Trimming pared 6 bases from V and 3 bases from J, leaving 15 bases between. The CDR3 DNA sequence: TGTGCCAGCAGCGAACAGGGAGATTTCTACGAGCAGTACTTC. Translated: CASSEQGDFYEQYF.

The rearrangement links TRBV21-1 to TRBJ1-4; the D call in the table, TRBD1, was not verified against the DNA. TRBV21-1 is a recognized pseudogene. This CDR3 comprises 18 residues. Here the CDR3 reads CASSFDRGPSQPNEKLFF. CDR3 nucleotides: TGTGCCAGCAGCTTCGACAGGGGCCCTTCTCAACCTAATGAAAAACTGTTTTTT.

The chain couples TRBV6-2 or TRBV6-3 to TRBJ2-1; D is possibly TRBD2 (5 bases). Between the trimmed V and J ends, which lost 6 bases and 2 bases, there was a span of 11 bases. CDR1 and CDR2 from the germline V gene are MNHEY and SVGEGT. The CDR3 totals 14 residues. In DNA, the CDR3 is TGTGCCAGCAGCGGGGATGTCCCCTACAATGAGCAGTTCTTC. Protein product: CASSGDVPYNEQFF.

This clonotype has more than one count but fewer than ten. This chain connects TRBV27 to TRBJ2-3; tentatively, D is TRBD2 (6 bases). Germline values: CDR1 MNHEY, CDR2 SMNVEV (reference sequence). This CDR3 region has 13 residues. V was trimmed by 8 bases and J by 2 bases, leaving 11 bases between them. The CDR3 coding sequence is TGTGCCAGCGGGACTGGCGTCACAGATACGCAGTATTTT. It translates to CASGTGVTDTQYF.

The chain carries TRBV2 and TRBJ1-2; no firm D call. Germline V lookup: CDR1 SNHLY, CDR2 FYNNEI. This CDR3 is built from 13 residues. The ends were cut back, 7 bases at V and 0 bases at J, with 9 bases in the middle. DNA for the CDR3: TGTGCCAGCATCTCAGCTTCTAACTATGGCTACACCTTC. This codes for CASISASNYGYTF. Full variable domain (missing parts from reference TRBV2 and TRBJ1-2): EPEVTQTPSHQVTQMGQEVILRCVPISNHLYFYWYRQILGQKVEFLVSFYNNEISEKSEIFDDQFSVERPDGSNFTLKIRSTKLEDSAMYFCASISASNYGYTFGSGTRLTVV.

This clonotype was observed a handful of times. The J gene is TRBJ1-6, the V gene TRBV12-3 or TRBV12-4, with unresolved D. With 5 bases removed from V and 7 bases from J, the gap between germline ends came to 12 bases. This CDR3 region has 14 residues. The CDR3 protein is CASSLRPNNSPLHF. In DNA, the CDR3 is TGTGCCAGCAGTCTGCGGCCTAACAATTCACCCCTCCACTTT.

This clonotype was recorded many times. The chain links TRBV25-1 to TRBJ2-7; possibly TRBD1 for D (5 bases). The CDR3 is 14 residues long. The V end was cut by 5 bases, the J end by 3 bases, with 14 bases between. Germline values: CDR1 MGHDK, CDR2 SYGVNS. The CDR3 protein is CASSKPGLIYEQYF. CDR3 bases: TGTGCCAGCAGTAAGCCAGGGCTTATCTACGAGCAGTACTTC.

The rearrangement joins TRBV20-1 to TRBJ2-7; unclear D gene. The J call may be mistaken, given a closer DNA end match to TRBJ2-5. Germline V gene sequence: CDR1 DFQATT, CDR2 SNEGSKA (reference sequence). The CDR3 consists of 11 residues. The CDR3 region is CSAERSETQYF. In DNA form, the CDR3 reads TGCAGTGCGGAAAGGTCGGAGACCCAGTACTTC.

The chain has TRBV11-2 and TRBJ2-1, with 11 bases fitting TRBD2. The CDR3 is 18 residues long. V was clipped by 2 bases and J by 3 bases; unmatched bases: 9. The germline CDR1 and CDR2 sequences are SGHAT and FQNNGV. The CDR3 loop reads CASSLRPGTSGFYNEQFF. CDR3 DNA sequence: TGTGCCAGCAGCTTACGCCCTGGGACTAGCGGATTCTACAATGAGCAGTTCTTC.

This clonotype was observed a handful of times. V is TRBV20-1 and J is TRBJ2-7, with D possibly matching TRBD2 (5 bases). V lost 0 bases to trimming and J lost 2 bases, with 17 bases between them. This CDR3 spans 16 amino acids. Germline-derived CDR1 and CDR2 are DFQATT and SNEGSKA (reference sequence). CDR3 sequence reads: CSARDTASWLPYEQYF. CDR3 coding DNA: TGCAGTGCTAGAGATACGGCTAGCTGGTTGCCCTACGAGCAGTACTTC.

This clonotype turned up a few times. This chain joins TRBV28 and TRBJ2-3; 7 bases are shared with TRBD2. This CDR3 has 17 residues. CDR1 and CDR2 (germline): MDHEN, SYDVKM. Trimming removed 1 base from V and 5 bases from J; junction bases left unmatched: 12. CDR3 sequence reads: CASSLFSSGPRGDTQYF. The CDR3 nucleotides are TGTGCCAGCAGTTTATTCTCTAGCGGTCCTCGGGGAGATACGCAGTATTTT.

CDR3 sequence (DNA): TGCAGCGTTGTCCGGACAGGGCAGGGCTACAATGAGCAGTTCTTC. Translation gives CSVVRTGQGYNEQFF. The chain combines TRBV29-1 with TRBJ2-1; the match to TRBD1 covers 8 bases. The germline V gene has CDR1 SQVTM and CDR2 ANQGSEA. The CDR3 runs 15 residues. V was pared by 4 bases and J by 3 bases, with 8 bases of the junction left unmatched.

In this sample, this clonotype turned up many times. CDR3: CASSPRAGLDYEQYF. The CDR3 region has the DNA TGTGCCAGCAGTCCAAGGGCCGGCTTGGACTACGAGCAGTACTTC. The chain couples TRBV27 to TRBJ2-7; no clear D. The germline gives CDR1 MNHEY, CDR2 SMNVEV (reference sequence). The V gene lost 5 bases and the J gene lost 3 bases, with 17 bases spanning the gap. This CDR3 is 15 amino acids long.

This clonotype was counted between two and nine times. One end of the junction does not line up with germline, which may come from a read error. The rearrangement joins TRBV4-2 to TRBJ2-5; possibly TRBD1 for D (6 bases). The CDR3 runs 13 residues. Germline CDR1 LGHNA, CDR2 YNFKEQ. The CDR3: CASGQVQGNEQYF. CDR3 DNA: TGTGCCAGCGGCCAAGTACAGGGCAATGAGCAGTACTTC.

Many counts were recorded for this clonotype. V gene TRBV5-1 combines with J gene TRBJ2-5; perhaps TRBD1 as D (6 bases). In germline, CDR1 is SGHRS, CDR2 YFSETQ. V lost 2 bases, J lost 3 bases, and 11 bases lay in between. This CDR3 has 14 amino acids. CDR3 in amino acids: CASSFSGTKETQYF. DNA for the CDR3: TGCGCCAGCAGCTTCTCCGGGACAAAAGAGACCCAGTACTTC.

The chain recombines TRBV11-2 with TRBJ1-2; 8 bases are a match to TRBD1. From germline, CDR1 is SGHAT and CDR2 FQNNGV. This CDR3 region has 13 residues. After removal of 6 bases from V and 6 bases from J, the junction contained 6 bases not matched to a gene. The DNA for the CDR3 is TGTGCCAGCAGTATGAACAGGGGGAATGGCTACACCTTC. The encoded protein is CASSMNRGNGYTF.

This clonotype occurred a few times. The gene calls are TRBV30 and TRBJ2-5; a weak D match, TRBD2 (6 bases). Germline lookup yields CDR1 GTSNPN and CDR2 SVGIG (reference sequence). The CDR3 consists of 13 residues. V was trimmed by 0 bases and J by 5 bases, leaving 10 bases between them. CDR3 amino acids: CAWSVSGLETQYF. CDR3 DNA sequence: TGTGCCTGGAGTGTAAGCGGGCTGGAGACCCAGTACTTC.

The rearrangement uses TRBV28 and TRBJ1-2, with unresolved D. The germline V gene has CDR1 MDHEN and CDR2 SYDVKM. The CDR3 contains 18 residues. The V end lost 8 bases, the J end lost 4 bases, and 29 bases lay between the germline ends. This chain's CDR3 is CASHLSLRVSITSYGYTF. CDR3 DNA: TGTGCCAGCCACCTGAGCTTAAGGGTTTCCATTACTAGCTATGGCTACACCTTC.

This sequence joins TRBV5-1 and TRBJ1-2; D is undetermined. This CDR3 comprises 14 residues. The germline V and J ends were trimmed by 3 bases and 4 bases, with 13 bases remaining between them. The V gene's germline CDR1 is SGHRS and CDR2 YFSETQ. The CDR3 region has the DNA TGCGCCAGCAGCTCGCTAGAGCTTGGCTATGGCTACACCTTC. It translates to CASSSLELGYGYTF.

The genes are TRBV4-1 and TRBJ2-3, with unresolved D. CDR3 length equals 16 residues. CDR1 is MGHRA and CDR2 is YSYEKL in the germline V gene. Trimming removed 0 bases at V and 2 bases at J, with 12 bases between. Here the CDR3 DNA reads TGCGCCAGCAGCCAAGATGGCGGATATTACACAGATACGCAGTATTTT. Translating gives CASSQDGGYYTDTQYF.

This clonotype was detected only a few times. The chain uses TRBV28 and TRBJ1-5; D not resolved. With 7 bases removed from V and 2 bases from J, the gap between germline ends came to 15 bases. The CDR3 is 15 amino acids. Per the germline V gene, CDR1 is MDHEN and CDR2 is SYDVKM. The CDR3 region is CASKSPASGNQPQHF. CDR3 DNA: TGTGCCAGCAAATCCCCGGCCTCCGGCAATCAGCCCCAGCATTTT.